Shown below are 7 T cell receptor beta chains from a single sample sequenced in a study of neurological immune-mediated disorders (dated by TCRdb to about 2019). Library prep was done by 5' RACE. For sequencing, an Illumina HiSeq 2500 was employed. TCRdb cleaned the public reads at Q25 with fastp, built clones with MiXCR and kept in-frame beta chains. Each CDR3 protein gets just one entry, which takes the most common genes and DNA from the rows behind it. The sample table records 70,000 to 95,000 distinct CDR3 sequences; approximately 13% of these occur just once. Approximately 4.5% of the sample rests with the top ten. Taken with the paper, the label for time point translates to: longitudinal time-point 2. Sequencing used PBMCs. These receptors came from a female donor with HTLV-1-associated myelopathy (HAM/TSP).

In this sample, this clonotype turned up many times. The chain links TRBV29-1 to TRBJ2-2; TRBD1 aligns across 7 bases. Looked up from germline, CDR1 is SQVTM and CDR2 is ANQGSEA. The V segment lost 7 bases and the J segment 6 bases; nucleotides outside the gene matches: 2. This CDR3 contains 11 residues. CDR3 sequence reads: CSGQGAGELFF. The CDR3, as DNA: TGCAGCGGACAGGGTGCCGGGGAGCTGTTTTTT.

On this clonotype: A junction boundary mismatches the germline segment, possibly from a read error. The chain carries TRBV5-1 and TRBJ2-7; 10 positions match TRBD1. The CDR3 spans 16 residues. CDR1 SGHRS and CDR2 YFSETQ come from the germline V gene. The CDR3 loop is CASSRSGTGASYEHYF. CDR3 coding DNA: TGCGCCAGCAGCCGCTCCGGGACAGGGGCATCCTACGAGCACTACTTC.

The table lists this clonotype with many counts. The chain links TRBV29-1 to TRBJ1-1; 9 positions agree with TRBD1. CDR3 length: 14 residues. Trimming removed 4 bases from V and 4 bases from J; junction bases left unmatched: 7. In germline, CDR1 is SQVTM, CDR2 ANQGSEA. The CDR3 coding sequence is TGCAGCGTTGGGACAGGGGTTAGAGTCACTGAAGCTTTCTTT. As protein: CSVGTGVRVTEAFF. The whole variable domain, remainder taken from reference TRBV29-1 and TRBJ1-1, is SAVISQKPSRDICQRGTSLTIQCQVDSQVTMMFWYRQQPGQSLTLIATANQGSEATYESGFVIDKFPISRPNLTFSTLTVSNMSPEDSSIYLCSVGTGVRVTEAFFGQGTRLTVV.

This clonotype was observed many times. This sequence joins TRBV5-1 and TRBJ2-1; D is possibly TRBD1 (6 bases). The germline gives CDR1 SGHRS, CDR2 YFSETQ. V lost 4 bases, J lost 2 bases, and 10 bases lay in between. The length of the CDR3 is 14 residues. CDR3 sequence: CASSVGQTYNEQFF. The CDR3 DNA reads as TGCGCCAGCAGCGTAGGACAGACCTACAATGAGCAGTTCTTC.

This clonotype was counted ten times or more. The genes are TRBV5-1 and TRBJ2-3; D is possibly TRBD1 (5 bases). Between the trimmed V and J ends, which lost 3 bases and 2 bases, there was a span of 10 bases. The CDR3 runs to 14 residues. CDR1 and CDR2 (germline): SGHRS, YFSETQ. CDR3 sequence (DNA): TGCGCCAGCAGCTCCGGACAAGACACAGATACGCAGTATTTT. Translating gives CASSSGQDTDTQYF.

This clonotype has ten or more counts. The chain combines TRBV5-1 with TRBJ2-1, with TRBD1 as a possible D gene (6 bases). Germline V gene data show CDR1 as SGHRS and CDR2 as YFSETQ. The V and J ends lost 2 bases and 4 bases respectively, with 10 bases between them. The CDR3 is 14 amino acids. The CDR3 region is CASSFGQQYNEQFF. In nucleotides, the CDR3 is TGCGCCAGCAGCTTCGGACAGCAGTACAATGAGCAGTTCTTC.

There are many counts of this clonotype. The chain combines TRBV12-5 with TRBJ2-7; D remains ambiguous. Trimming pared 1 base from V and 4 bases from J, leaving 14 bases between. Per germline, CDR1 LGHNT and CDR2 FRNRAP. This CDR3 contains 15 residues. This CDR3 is CASGLDRVQTYEQYF. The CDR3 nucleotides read TGTGCTAGTGGTTTGGACCGGGTCCAAACTTACGAGCAGTACTTC.